The 14 T cell receptor beta chains in this list originate from one sample, sequenced in a study of T-cell reconstitution after alpha-beta-depleted transplantation in children. The TCRbeta library incorporated unique molecular identifiers. TCRdb processed the PCR reads anew with MiXCR; each CDR3 protein has one entry. The table lists hundreds of thousands of distinct CDR3 sequences, around 13% of them singletons. The starting material was PBMCs, obtained before TCRalphabeta/CD19-depleted stem cell transplant. These receptor sequences come from a girl aged 2-10 years with congenital amegakaryocytic thrombocytopenia, due to receive a stem cell transplant.

The chain couples TRBV15 to TRBJ1-2; 8 bases match TRBD1. This CDR3 has 17 residues. V shed 0 bases, J shed 8 bases, and the junction held 14 bases outside the gene matches. Germline V gene data show CDR1 as LNHNV and CDR2 as YYDKDF (reference sequence). The CDR3 region has the DNA TGTGCCACCAGCAGAGATCTAATCAGGGGGCGTTTAGGGGGCTACACCTTC. This codes for CATSRDLIRGRLGGYTF. Combining the CDR3 with reference TRBV15 and TRBJ1-2 gives the whole variable domain DAMVIQNPRYQVTQFGKPVTLSCSQTLNHNVMYWYQQKSSQAPKLLFHYYDKDFNNEADTPDNFQSRRPNTSFCFLDIRSPGLGDTAMYLCATSRDLIRGRLGGYTFGSGTRLTVV.

This clonotype was observed many times. CDR3 protein: CSLQQGLRETQYF. CDR3 DNA: TGCAGCCTTCAACAGGGACTTAGGGAGACCCAGTACTTC. The chain combines TRBV29-1 with TRBJ2-5; D is perhaps TRBD1 or TRBD2 (6 bases each). CDR3 size: 13 residues. The germline V gene encodes CDR1 SQVTM and CDR2 ANQGSEA. Between the trimmed V and J ends, which lost 8 bases and 5 bases, there was a span of 18 bases.

The chain carries TRBV5-4 and TRBJ1-6; the match to TRBD1 covers 11 bases. The CDR3 is 21 residues long. V lost 3 bases and J lost 0; bases outside the gene matches: 14. Germline V gene data show CDR1 as SGHNT and CDR2 as YYREEE (reference sequence). The CDR3 is CASSYSPGTGGVSSYNSPLHF. The CDR3 DNA reads TGTGCCAGCAGCTATAGTCCCGGGACAGGGGGGGTGAGCTCCTATAATTCACCCCTCCACTTT. Looking up the rest from reference TRBV5-4 and TRBJ1-6 gives the full variable domain: ETGVTQSPTHLIKTRGQQVTLRCSSQSGHNTVSWYQQALGQGPQFIFQYYREEENGRGNFPPRFSGLQFPNYSSELNVNALELDDSALYLCASSYSPGTGGVSSYNSPLHFGNGTRLTVT.

This clonotype was observed many times. J is TRBJ1-1 and V is TRBV10-3, with D tentatively TRBD1 (6 bases). Germline V gene lookup returns CDR1 ENHRY and CDR2 SYGVKD. CDR3 length equals 17 residues. V shed 0 bases and J shed 9 bases, with 23 bases lying between them. Here the CDR3 DNA reads TGTGCCATCAGTGAGTCCGGGTACAGGGAGGGAGCGGTGAAAGCTTTCTTT. It codes for CAISESGYREGAVKAFF.

In its sample, this clonotype was seen many times. This chain connects TRBV20-1 to TRBJ2-7; no clear D gene. The ends were cut back, 3 bases at V and 5 bases at J, with 20 bases in the middle. This CDR3 is built from 15 residues. Germline assignment: CDR1 DFQATT and CDR2 SNEGSKA (reference sequence). For the CDR3, the DNA is TGCAGTGCTAGTCAATTCCAGGCGCTAGGCGACGAGCAGTACTTC. It codes for CSASQFQALGDEQYF.

As to this clonotype: Relative to the germline gene, one junction end is altered; a read error may explain this. This rearrangement joins TRBV7-8 to TRBJ2-3; D tentatively fits TRBD1 or TRBD2 (5 bases each). Germline CDR1 SGHVS, CDR2 FQNEAQ. This CDR3 has 14 residues. CDR3 nucleotides: TGTGCCAGCAGCCTCGGGGCCAGCACAGATACGCGGTATTTT. Its protein product is CASSLGASTDTRYF. Looking up the rest from reference TRBV7-8 and TRBJ2-3 gives the full variable domain: GAGVSQSPRYKVAKRGQDVALRCDPISGHVSLFWYQQALGQGPEFLTYFQNEAQLDKSGLPSDRFFAERPEGSVSTLKIQRTQQEDSAVYLCASSLGASTDTRYFGPGTRLTVL.

At least ten counts were recorded for this clonotype. V gene TRBV20-1 combines with J gene TRBJ2-7; a possible D gene is TRBD2 (5 bases). This CDR3 spans 13 amino acids. The V gene's germline CDR1 is DFQATT and CDR2 SNEGSKA (reference sequence). CDR3 sequence (DNA): TGCAGGGCACTAGGGTCCAAACCCTACGAGCAGTACTTC. Protein sequence: CRALGSKPYEQYF.

This clonotype came up many times. The V call is TRBV6-4, the J call TRBJ2-3; D unclear. The CDR3 covers 15 residues. The germline V gene encodes CDR1 MRHNA and CDR2 SNTAGT. The germline V and J ends were trimmed by 9 bases and 0 bases, with 16 bases remaining between them. CDR3 coding DNA: TGTGCCAGGGGTCCACGCGTGCCGAGCACAGATACGCAGTATTTT. Translated, it gives CARGPRVPSTDTQYF.

This clonotype has ten or more counts. This chain joins TRBV5-1 and TRBJ2-3; possibly TRBD1 or TRBD2 for D (5 bases each). The CDR3 loop spans 12 amino acids. Trimming removed 4 bases from V and 5 bases from J, with 8 bases in between. CDR1 and CDR2 (germline): SGHRS, YFSETQ. Here the CDR3 reads CASSLGVDTQYF. The CDR3 bases are TGCGCCAGCAGCCTGGGGGTAGATACGCAGTATTTT.

This clonotype was seen repeatedly, ten times or more. This chain uses TRBV29-1 with TRBJ2-1; D unresolved. The V end was cut by 0 bases, the J end by 5 bases, with 8 bases between. Germline loops: CDR1 SQVTM, CDR2 ANQGSEA. There are 13 residues in the CDR3. The DNA of the CDR3 is TGCAGCGTTGAAGAGGCCAGAGACAATGAGCAGTTCTTC. It yields the protein CSVEEARDNEQFF.

This clonotype was seen a few times. V gene TRBV12-3 or TRBV12-4 combines with J gene TRBJ2-3, with D possibly TRBD2 on 6 matching bases. This CDR3 is built from 13 residues. With 6 bases removed from V and 5 bases from J, the gap between germline ends came to 12 bases. This CDR3 is CASSPGRKDTQYF. The CDR3 DNA follows: TGTGCCAGCAGCCCAGGGAGGAAAGATACGCAGTATTTT.

The CDR3 DNA follows: TGTGCCAGTAGTACCTTAGCGGCTGCGAACACCGGGGAGCTGTTTTTT. It is translated as CASSTLAAANTGELFF. This chain uses TRBV19 with TRBJ2-2, with TRBD2 as a possible D gene (6 bases). Germline-derived CDR1 and CDR2 are LNHDA and SQIVND (reference sequence). V lost 4 bases and J 0 bases, leaving 12 bases between the germline ends. The CDR3 spans 16 residues. Looking up the rest from reference TRBV19 and TRBJ2-2 gives the full variable domain: DGGITQSPKYLFRKEGQNVTLSCEQNLNHDAMYWYRQDPGQGLRLIYYSQIVNDFQKGDIAEGYSVSREKKESFPLTVTSAQKNPTAFYLCASSTLAAANTGELFFGEGSRLTVL.

CDR3 protein: CASSLERTGGTGELFF. The DNA of the CDR3 is TGTGCCAGCAGCTTAGAGCGGACAGGGGGCACCGGGGAGCTGTTTTTT. This chain links TRBV7-6 with TRBJ2-2, with TRBD1 matching 10 bases. The CDR3 is 16 residues long. The germline gives CDR1 SGHVS, CDR2 FNYEAQ. Unmatched junction bases numbered 3, after V lost 1 base and J lost 4 bases.

The chain couples TRBV5-6 to TRBJ2-3, with 9 positions matching TRBD2. V lost 4 bases, J lost 0 bases, and 3 bases stayed unmatched. The germline gives CDR1 SGHDT, CDR2 YYEEEE. This CDR3 has 15 amino acids. The CDR3 reads CASSIGLASTDTQYF. In DNA, the CDR3 is TGTGCCAGCAGCATCGGACTAGCGAGCACAGATACGCAGTATTTT. The entire variable domain, with the rest obtained from reference TRBV5-6 and TRBJ2-3, is as follows: DAGVTQSPTHLIKTRGQQVTLRCSPKSGHDTVSWYQQALGQGPQFIFQYYEEEERQRGNFPDRFSGHQFPNYSSELNVNALLLGDSALYLCASSIGLASTDTQYFGPGTRLTVL.